One and the same sample provided the 18 T cell receptor beta chains below, sequenced in a study of T cells after yellow fever vaccination. Each CDR3 protein is one row after TCRdb ran MiXCR on the 5' RACE reads. The sample holds about 58,000 distinct CDR3 sequences, approximately 6% seen once. The material sequenced was PBMCs, either bulk or a sorted T-cell subset (CD4+, CD8+, memory, or dextramer-sorted; not recorded which), taken on the day of the yellow fever booster vaccination. The receptors originated from a man between 18 and 29 years old who received the YFV17D yellow fever vaccine.

This clonotype was counted at least ten times. The gene calls are TRBV25-1 and TRBJ2-3, with D hard to call. Germline V gene lookup returns CDR1 MGHDK and CDR2 SYGVNS. V lost 1 base, J lost 3 bases, and 8 bases lay in between. This CDR3 is 14 amino acids long. CDR3 sequence reads: CASSEFLSTDTQYF. DNA for the CDR3: TGTGCCAGCAGTGAATTTTTAAGTACAGATACGCAGTATTTT.

This clonotype was recorded many times. The rearrangement joins TRBV5-6 to TRBJ1-5; 10 nucleotides line up with TRBD1. The CDR3 runs 16 residues. The V segment lost 5 bases and the J segment 2 bases; nucleotides outside the gene matches: 7. The germline gives CDR1 SGHDT, CDR2 YYEEEE. The CDR3 loop reads CASRGTGEGGNQPQHF. CDR3 sequence (DNA): TGTGCCAGCAGAGGGACAGGGGAGGGTGGCAATCAGCCCCAGCATTTT.

The sample holds many counts of this clonotype. This chain links TRBV4-1 with TRBJ1-2; 9 positions agree with TRBD1. Germline loops: CDR1 MGHRA, CDR2 YSYEKL. The CDR3 has 14 amino acids. With 6 bases clipped from V and 3 bases from J, the junction kept 5 bases outside the gene matches. CDR3 amino acids: CASSRTGGDYGYTF. The CDR3 DNA sequence: TGCGCCAGCAGTCGTACAGGGGGCGACTATGGCTACACCTTC.

A word on this clonotype: This clone may be a read error of a much larger clone one base away. Given the absence of the conserved phenylalanine or tryptophan at the CDR3 end, a read error is likely. V and J are TRBV7-6 and TRBJ2-3; D ambiguous. The germline V gene encodes CDR1 SGHVS and CDR2 FNYEAQ. The CDR3 has 15 residues. The V gene lost 6 bases and the J gene lost 0 bases, with 13 bases spanning the gap. The CDR3 loop reads CASRPPLPSTDTQYI. Here the CDR3 DNA reads TGTGCCAGCAGACCCCCGTTGCCTAGCACAGATACGCAGTATATT.

The gene calls are TRBV19 and TRBJ1-1; the D is unclear. The germline CDR1 and CDR2 sequences are LNHDA and SQIVND (reference sequence). The CDR3 is 12 residues long. Trimming stripped 1 base from V and 5 bases from J, with 5 bases between. This CDR3 reads CASSIAATEAFF. The CDR3 DNA follows: TGTGCCAGTAGTATAGCGGCGACTGAAGCTTTCTTT.

This chain's CDR3 is CSVQRGETQYF. The DNA of the CDR3 is TGCAGCGTTCAGAGGGGAGAGACCCAGTACTTC. V usage is TRBV29-1 and J usage is TRBJ2-5, with D perhaps assigned TRBD1 or TRBD2 (5 bases each). The ends were cut back, 5 bases at V and 4 bases at J, with 8 bases in the middle. This CDR3 has 11 amino acids. Germline loops: CDR1 SQVTM, CDR2 ANQGSEA.

This chain links TRBV4-3 with TRBJ2-1, with 11 nucleotides matching TRBD2. The CDR3 is 16 residues long. CDR1 and CDR2 from the germline V gene are LGHNA and YSLEER. The ends lost 3 bases at V and 2 bases at J; junction bases unmatched: 3. The CDR3 protein is CASSQTSGAAYNEQFF. CDR3 DNA: TGCGCCAGCAGCCAGACTAGCGGGGCCGCCTACAATGAGCAGTTCTTC.

This sequence joins TRBV12-3 or TRBV12-4 and TRBJ1-5; 8 nucleotides align to TRBD1. The junction had 3 bases not matched to a gene; V was cut back by 8 bases and J by 0 bases. The CDR3 has 14 residues. This CDR3 is CASLDRDSNQPQHF. The CDR3 DNA sequence: TGTGCCAGCCTGGACAGGGATAGCAATCAGCCCCAGCATTTT.

This clonotype was recorded many times. The chain recombines TRBV27 with TRBJ1-6; no clear D. CDR1 is MNHEY, CDR2 SMNVEV, per germline (reference sequence). V was trimmed by 3 bases and J by 9 bases, leaving 6 bases between them. CDR3 length: 12 residues. In DNA form, the CDR3 reads TGTGCCAGCAGTTTCGTTTCTTCACCCCTCCACTTT. This translates into CASSFVSSPLHF.

This chain connects TRBV28 to TRBJ2-7; tentative D call: TRBD1 (5 bases). The CDR3 consists of 13 residues. Trimming left V 5 bases short and J 5 bases short, with 13 bases between. The germline gives CDR1 MDHEN, CDR2 SYDVKM. CDR3 residues: CASSGRVSDEQYV. The CDR3 nucleotides are TGTGCCAGCAGTGGCAGGGTATCGGACGAGCAGTACGTC.

This clonotype was counted many times. The chain uses TRBV27 and TRBJ2-2, with D hard to call. This CDR3 has 12 residues. Germline loops: CDR1 MNHEY, CDR2 SMNVEV (reference sequence). The V end lost 3 bases, the J end lost 6 bases, and 5 bases lay between the germline ends. The DNA of the CDR3 is TGTGCCAGCAGTTTCCCGGCCGGGGAGCTGTTTTTT. Its protein product is CASSFPAGELFF.

This clonotype occurred a few times. This chain uses TRBV20-1 with TRBJ2-1; 11 bases are a match to TRBD2. Germline loops: CDR1 DFQATT, CDR2 SNEGSKA (reference sequence). CDR3 length: 18 residues. J lost 1 base, V lost 0 bases, and 8 bases had no gene match. DNA for the CDR3: TGCAGTGCTAGAGATAGTCTAGCGGGGGGAAGGTCCTACAATGAGCAGTTCTTC. Amino acids: CSARDSLAGGRSYNEQFF.

This clonotype was seen at least ten times. The V call is TRBV12-3 or TRBV12-4, the J call TRBJ2-2; possible D gene TRBD2, 5 bases. Between the trimmed V and J ends, which lost 3 bases and 8 bases, there was a span of 7 bases. The CDR3 has 12 residues. The CDR3, as DNA: TGTGCCAGCAGTTTCGGGGTTGGGGAGCTGTTTTTT. Encoded protein: CASSFGVGELFF.

This clonotype was picked up a small number of times. The J gene is TRBJ2-1, the V gene TRBV24-1; D is uncertain. Germline CDR1 KGHDR, CDR2 SFDVKD. The CDR3 length is 11 residues. Trimming pared 3 bases from V and 7 bases from J, leaving 3 bases between. CDR3 sequence: CATSDRNEQFF. In nucleotides, the CDR3 is TGTGCCACCAGTGATCGAAATGAGCAGTTCTTC.

This clonotype occurred many times. The V and J genes are TRBV30 and TRBJ1-2; D ambiguous. V was cut by 5 bases and J by 2 bases, with 18 bases left in between. CDR1 is GTSNPN and CDR2 is SVGIG in the germline V gene (reference sequence). This CDR3 has 15 residues. The CDR3 DNA is TGTGCCTGGGCTACGGAGGGCAGGTGGAACTATGGCTACACCTTC. The encoded protein is CAWATEGRWNYGYTF.

This clonotype has only a few counts. The V call is TRBV7-3, the J call TRBJ2-1, with D possibly TRBD2 on 5 matching bases. The germline V gene has CDR1 SGHTA and CDR2 FQGTGA. Trimming removed 5 bases at V and 5 bases at J, with 13 bases between. This CDR3 spans 14 amino acids. DNA for the CDR3: TGTGCCAGCAGCCCGGCGGGCGGAAACAATGAGCAGTTCTTC. Protein sequence: CASSPAGGNNEQFF. The full variable domain, rest sourced from reference TRBV7-3 and TRBJ2-1, is GAGVSQTPSNKVTEKGKYVELRCDPISGHTALYWYRQSLGQGPEFLIYFQGTGAADDSGLPNDRFFAVRPEGSVSTLKIQRTERGDSAVYLCASSPAGGNNEQFFGPGTRLTVL.

This clonotype was counted at least ten times. This chain joins TRBV20-1 and TRBJ2-5, with TRBD2 matching 9 bases. CDR1 is DFQATT and CDR2 is SNEGSKA in the germline V gene (reference sequence). V was pared by 6 bases and J by 4 bases, with 9 bases of the junction left unmatched. The CDR3 loop spans 14 amino acids. CDR3 sequence reads: CSAQDGRGGETQYF. The CDR3 bases are TGCAGTGCCCAAGACGGGCGGGGGGGAGAGACCCAGTACTTC.

This clonotype has ten or more counts. The rearrangement joins TRBV29-1 to TRBJ2-7; D is unresolved. The ends were cut back, 4 bases at V and 4 bases at J, with 11 bases in the middle. The V gene's germline CDR1 is SQVTM and CDR2 ANQGSEA. CDR3 size: 12 residues. The CDR3 spells CSVAARTYEQYF. The CDR3 DNA reads as TGCAGCGTTGCCGCCAGAACGTACGAGCAGTACTTC.